A single sample is the source of the 28 T cell receptor beta chains below, sequenced in a study of cytomegalovirus exposure and HLA in healthy donors. Vbeta (60) and Jbeta (13) primers were used in the PCR. Sequenced by immunoSEQ multiplex PCR; TCRdb stores in-frame clones only, minus some. The sample shows roughly 200,000 clones, 86% of them seen only once. The material sequenced was PBMCs. The receptors come from a woman under 40 in good health and CMV-seronegative.

This clone showed up just a few times. The chain has TRBV29-1 and TRBJ2-7; TRBD2 aligns across 7 bases. The trim removed 3 bases at V and 1 base at J, leaving 9 bases unmatched. CDR1 and CDR2 (germline): SQVTM, ANQGSEA. The CDR3 consists of 15 residues. As DNA, the CDR3 is TGCAGCGTTGAGAATGGTAAGGGAGGGTCCTACGAGCAGTACTTC. Amino acids: CSVENGKGGSYEQYF.

The rearrangement links TRBV14 to TRBJ2-1; TRBD2 matches 15 bases. The junction had 7 bases not matched to a gene; V was cut back by 4 bases and J by 12 bases. Germline CDR1 reads SGHDN; CDR2 reads FVKESK. The CDR3 is made up of 15 amino acids. CDR3 loop: CASSPGTSGRFWQFF. The CDR3 DNA sequence: TGTGCCAGCAGCCCAGGGACTAGCGGGAGGTTCTGGCAGTTCTTC.

The chain is built from TRBV7-8 and TRBJ2-3; 9 nucleotides agree with TRBD2. The CDR3 runs to 16 residues. V was pared by 5 bases and J by 1 base, with 7 bases of the junction left unmatched. CDR1 and CDR2 (germline): SGHVS, FQNEAQ. As DNA, the CDR3 is TGTGCCAGCAGCACGCGCGGGAGGGAGGGCACAGATACGCAGTATTTT. As protein: CASSTRGREGTDTQYF.

The sample holds one count of this clone. The rearrangement joins TRBV2 to TRBJ1-2; no firm D call. Trimming stripped 8 bases from V and 0 bases from J, with 22 bases between. Germline V gives CDR1 SNHLY, CDR2 FYNNEI. This CDR3 comprises 17 residues. CDR3 in DNA: TGTGCCAGCGGAATCGGGTGGCAGCGAAGAGCTAACTATGGCTACACCTTC. Translation: CASGIGWQRRANYGYTF.

This chain connects TRBV28 to TRBJ2-3; the D is unclear. V dropped 5 bases and J dropped 4 bases, with 10 bases sitting between them. The CDR3 runs 13 residues. The germline V gene has CDR1 MDHEN and CDR2 SYDVKM. The CDR3 protein is CASSMELSDTQYF. The DNA for the CDR3 is TGTGCCAGCAGTATGGAGCTTTCAGATACGCAGTATTTT.

The rearrangement uses TRBV11-1 and TRBJ2-2; 10 positions agree with TRBD2. From germline, CDR1 is SGHAT and CDR2 FQDESV (reference sequence). The CDR3 has 18 residues. Unmatched junction bases numbered 13, after V lost 5 bases and J lost 4 bases. The CDR3 here is CASSASPGLASRTGELFF. The CDR3 DNA sequence: TGTGCCAGCAGCGCCAGCCCGGGACTAGCGTCTCGCACCGGGGAGCTGTTTTTT.

A remark on this clone: At one of its ends the junction is not consistent with the germline gene, which may arise from a read error. This chain joins TRBV5-1 and TRBJ1-5; TRBD1 matches at 9 bases. The germline CDR1 and CDR2 sequences are SGHRS and YFSETQ. This CDR3 region has 15 residues. The CDR3 bases are TGCGCCAGCACCTTGGAGGACAGGGGTGGTCAGCCCCAGCATTTT. Protein sequence: CASTLEDRGGQPQHF.

The J gene is TRBJ2-5, the V gene TRBV6-1, with a weak D call TRBD1 (6 bases). Germline V CDR1 and CDR2: MNHNS, SASEGT. Trimming left V 4 bases short and J 4 bases short, with 16 bases between. This CDR3 is 15 amino acids long. CDR3 region: CASSGTGYSRETQYF. The CDR3 nucleotides read TGTGCCAGCAGTGGTACAGGGTATTCCAGAGAGACCCAGTACTTC.

The chain carries TRBV11-2 and TRBJ2-6; possible D gene TRBD2, 6 bases. The CDR3 has 18 amino acids. The V gene lost 5 bases and the J gene lost 1 base, with 18 bases spanning the gap. From germline, CDR1 is SGHAT and CDR2 FQNNGV. The CDR3 region has the DNA TGTGCCAGCAGCCTAAGCGCGGGGAGGAGATCTGGGGCCAACGTCCTGACTTTC. As protein: CASSLSAGRRSGANVLTF.

There are a few counts of this clone. The CDR3 reads CASSHGNAGGLQETQYF. The CDR3 nucleotides read TGTGCCAGCAGCCATGGGAACGCGGGGGGTCTTCAAGAGACCCAGTACTTC. The chain is built from TRBV7-9 and TRBJ2-5, with 8 bases lining up with TRBD2. The J segment lost 2 bases and the V segment lost 5 bases, leaving 13 bases of the junction unmatched. CDR1 SEHNR and CDR2 FQNEAQ come from the germline V gene (reference sequence). The CDR3 is 17 amino acids.

This clone was recorded once. The chain employs TRBV6-1 and TRBJ2-3; a possible D gene is TRBD1 (7 bases). The CDR3 covers 16 residues. V dropped 3 bases and J dropped 3 bases, with 16 bases sitting between them. Germline loops: CDR1 MNHNS, CDR2 SASEGT. The CDR3 DNA sequence: TGTGCCAGCAGTGAGGCCAGGGGGGTTGGAACAGATACGCAGTATTTT. Protein product: CASSEARGVGTDTQYF.

The rearrangement joins TRBV4-1 to TRBJ2-2; D is ambiguous. This CDR3 is 16 amino acids long. The V end lost 0 bases, the J end lost 7 bases, and 15 bases lay between the germline ends. Germline CDR1 reads MGHRA; CDR2 reads YSYEKL. CDR3 in amino acids: CASSQEAADLFGELFF. The DNA of the CDR3 is TGCGCCAGCAGCCAAGAGGCGGCCGACCTTTTCGGGGAGCTGTTTTTT.

The CDR3 DNA is TGTGCCAGCAGTTTGCGTCTAGTAAACTACGAGCAGTACTTC. It translates to CASSLRLVNYEQYF. The chain employs TRBV28 and TRBJ2-7; D not certain. Germline V gene lookup returns CDR1 MDHEN and CDR2 SYDVKM. The CDR3 runs to 14 residues. The germline V and J ends were trimmed by 3 bases and 3 bases, with 12 bases remaining between them.

The chain carries TRBV7-8 and TRBJ2-7; no definite D call. This CDR3 is 14 amino acids long. Germline CDR1 is SGHVS and CDR2 is FQNEAQ. V lost 7 bases and J lost 0, with 13 bases in between. CDR3 sequence: CASIPRQASYEQYF. CDR3 DNA: TGTGCCAGCATCCCCAGACAAGCCTCCTACGAGCAGTACTTC. Filled out from reference TRBV7-8 and TRBJ2-7, the complete variable domain reads GAGVSQSPRYKVAKRGQDVALRCDPISGHVSLFWYQQALGQGPEFLTYFQNEAQLDKSGLPSDRFFAERPEGSVSTLKIQRTQQEDSAVYLCASIPRQASYEQYFGPGTRLTVT.

This clone was counted once. The chain is built from TRBV6-1 and TRBJ1-5; D is undetermined. V was pared by 4 bases and J by 1 base, with 17 bases between. Germline CDR1 and CDR2: MNHNS and SASEGT. The CDR3 has 17 amino acids. The CDR3 sequence: CASSGGYAQRSNQPQHF. As DNA, the CDR3 is TGTGCCAGCAGTGGAGGGTACGCCCAGAGGAGCAATCAGCCCCAGCATTTT.

The V and J genes are TRBV30 and TRBJ2-3; TRBD2 agrees at 14 bases. V shed 8 bases and J 6 bases; nucleotides not matched to a gene: 4. Germline CDR1 reads GTSNPN; CDR2 reads SVGIG (reference sequence). The CDR3 covers 13 residues. The CDR3 coding sequence is TGTGCCAATCGACTAGCGGGGGGGGATACGCAGTATTTT. This codes for CANRLAGGDTQYF. Full variable domain (outside the CDR3, taken from reference TRBV30 and TRBJ2-3): SQTIHQWPATLVQPVGSPLSLECTVEGTSNPNLYWYRQAAGRGLQLLFYSVGIGQISSEVPQNLSASRPQDRQFILSSKKLLLSDSGFYLCANRLAGGDTQYFGPGTRLTVL.

V and J are TRBV28 and TRBJ2-7; tentatively, D is TRBD2 (5 bases). The CDR3 has 16 amino acids. The germline CDR1 and CDR2 sequences are MDHEN and SYDVKM. V was trimmed by 2 bases and J by 2 bases, leaving 16 bases between them. The CDR3 bases are TGTGCCAGCAGTTTAACTTCCGGGATTGGGACCTACGAGCAGTACTTC. Its protein is CASSLTSGIGTYEQYF.

This chain uses TRBV2 with TRBJ2-7; TRBD1 aligns across 10 bases. V lost 6 bases, J lost 1 base, and 3 bases stayed unmatched. Germline V gene sequence: CDR1 SNHLY, CDR2 FYNNEI. The CDR3 covers 14 residues. This chain's CDR3 is CASRGTGVSYEQYF. CDR3 nucleotide sequence: TGTGCCAGCAGAGGGACAGGGGTATCCTACGAGCAGTACTTC.

This chain uses TRBV2 with TRBJ2-5; no definite D call. Germline loops: CDR1 SNHLY, CDR2 FYNNEI. This CDR3 contains 13 residues. Trimming shortened V by 6 bases and J by 3 bases, and 11 bases separated the two germline ends. For the CDR3, the DNA is TGTGCCAGCAGATTACCACGAGAAGAGACCCAGTACTTC. It translates to CASRLPREETQYF.

CDR3 sequence: CASSLDAYYEQYF. DNA of the CDR3: TGCGCCAGCAGCCTAGACGCCTACTACGAGCAGTACTTC. The rearrangement joins TRBV4-1 to TRBJ2-5; no clear D. TRBJ2-7 matches the DNA end more closely, so the J call is doubtful. Germline values: CDR1 MGHRA, CDR2 YSYEKL. This CDR3 spans 13 amino acids.

This rearrangement joins TRBV29-1 to TRBJ2-7, with 8 bases lining up with TRBD1. There are 12 residues in the CDR3. In germline, CDR1 is SQVTM, CDR2 ANQGSEA. V dropped 5 bases and J dropped 4; count of bases not matched to a gene: 4. The CDR3 region is CSVLTGGYEQYF. The CDR3, as DNA: TGCAGCGTTCTAACAGGGGGATACGAGCAGTACTTC.

The V gene is TRBV25-1, the J gene TRBJ1-3; D is uncertain. CDR1 is MGHDK and CDR2 is SYGVNS in the germline V gene. V was shortened by 6 bases and J by 0 bases, with 9 bases between the two germline ends. This CDR3 has 14 amino acids. The CDR3 loop is CASSRHSSGNTIYF. The CDR3 region has the DNA TGTGCCAGCAGCAGGCACAGCTCTGGAAACACCATATATTTT. The entire variable domain, with the rest obtained from reference TRBV25-1 and TRBJ1-3, is as follows: EADIYQTPRYLVIGTGKKITLECSQTMGHDKMYWYQQDPGMELHLIHYSYGVNSTEKGDLSSESTVSRIRTEHFPLTLESARPSHTSQYLCASSRHSSGNTIYFGEGSWLTVV.

In its sample, this clone was seen once. The CDR3 DNA is TGCAGCCTCCTAGCTCACGCGGGAAGCTCCTACAATGAGCAGTTCTTC. Its protein is CSLLAHAGSSYNEQFF. This chain links TRBV29-1 with TRBJ2-1; tentative D call: TRBD2 (6 bases). CDR3 length: 16 amino acids. V lost 8 bases and J 0 bases, leaving 20 bases between the germline ends. Looked up from germline, CDR1 is SQVTM and CDR2 is ANQGSEA.

The V and J genes are TRBV6-4 and TRBJ1-3; D gene unclear. Between the trimmed V and J ends, which lost 7 bases and 4 bases, there was a span of 26 bases. CDR3 size: 18 residues. The germline gives CDR1 MRHNA, CDR2 SNTAGT. CDR3 DNA: TGTGCCAGCACCACTGAGTCCCAACGTGAGGGCATCGGAAACACCATATATTTT. Translated, it gives CASTTESQREGIGNTIYF.

The chain joins TRBV5-6 to TRBJ2-5; D is undetermined. The end of the DNA fits TRBJ2-7 better, so the J call may be wrong. The CDR3 has 14 amino acids. Germline V lookup: CDR1 SGHDT, CDR2 YYEEEE. For the CDR3, the DNA is TGTGCCAGCAGCTTGGCGCTCTTTGGTTACGAGCAGTACTTC. Translating it yields CASSLALFGYEQYF.

The chain has TRBV11-2 and TRBJ2-7; TRBD1 matches at 7 bases. J was trimmed by 6 bases and V by 4 bases; bases with no gene match: 6. Germline V CDR1 and CDR2: SGHAT, FQNNGV. The CDR3 covers 13 residues. This CDR3 reads CASSSTNRGEQYF. DNA of the CDR3: TGTGCCAGCAGCTCAACAAACAGGGGCGAGCAGTACTTC.

The V and J genes are TRBV12-2 and TRBJ2-5; the D call of TRBD1 is as the table states it, not checked on the DNA. TRBV12-2 represents a pseudogene. This CDR3 is built from 16 residues. Here the CDR3 reads CASRSNGHTYQETQYF. The CDR3 DNA is TGTGCAAGTCGCTCAAACGGACATACGTACCAAGAGACCCAGTACTTC.

In this sample, this clone turned up a few times. The CDR3 loop reads CASLETENTEAFF. The CDR3 region has the DNA TGTGCCAGCTTGGAGACTGAGAACACTGAAGCTTTCTTT. The chain couples TRBV2 to TRBJ1-1; D not certain. Trimming cost V 8 bases and J 1 base, with 11 bases left between them. The V gene's germline CDR1 is SNHLY and CDR2 FYNNEI. The CDR3 has 13 residues. Looking up the rest from reference TRBV2 and TRBJ1-1 gives the full variable domain: EPEVTQTPSHQVTQMGQEVILRCVPISNHLYFYWYRQILGQKVEFLVSFYNNEISEKSEIFDDQFSVERPDGSNFTLKIRSTKLEDSAMYFCASLETENTEAFFGQGTRLTVV.